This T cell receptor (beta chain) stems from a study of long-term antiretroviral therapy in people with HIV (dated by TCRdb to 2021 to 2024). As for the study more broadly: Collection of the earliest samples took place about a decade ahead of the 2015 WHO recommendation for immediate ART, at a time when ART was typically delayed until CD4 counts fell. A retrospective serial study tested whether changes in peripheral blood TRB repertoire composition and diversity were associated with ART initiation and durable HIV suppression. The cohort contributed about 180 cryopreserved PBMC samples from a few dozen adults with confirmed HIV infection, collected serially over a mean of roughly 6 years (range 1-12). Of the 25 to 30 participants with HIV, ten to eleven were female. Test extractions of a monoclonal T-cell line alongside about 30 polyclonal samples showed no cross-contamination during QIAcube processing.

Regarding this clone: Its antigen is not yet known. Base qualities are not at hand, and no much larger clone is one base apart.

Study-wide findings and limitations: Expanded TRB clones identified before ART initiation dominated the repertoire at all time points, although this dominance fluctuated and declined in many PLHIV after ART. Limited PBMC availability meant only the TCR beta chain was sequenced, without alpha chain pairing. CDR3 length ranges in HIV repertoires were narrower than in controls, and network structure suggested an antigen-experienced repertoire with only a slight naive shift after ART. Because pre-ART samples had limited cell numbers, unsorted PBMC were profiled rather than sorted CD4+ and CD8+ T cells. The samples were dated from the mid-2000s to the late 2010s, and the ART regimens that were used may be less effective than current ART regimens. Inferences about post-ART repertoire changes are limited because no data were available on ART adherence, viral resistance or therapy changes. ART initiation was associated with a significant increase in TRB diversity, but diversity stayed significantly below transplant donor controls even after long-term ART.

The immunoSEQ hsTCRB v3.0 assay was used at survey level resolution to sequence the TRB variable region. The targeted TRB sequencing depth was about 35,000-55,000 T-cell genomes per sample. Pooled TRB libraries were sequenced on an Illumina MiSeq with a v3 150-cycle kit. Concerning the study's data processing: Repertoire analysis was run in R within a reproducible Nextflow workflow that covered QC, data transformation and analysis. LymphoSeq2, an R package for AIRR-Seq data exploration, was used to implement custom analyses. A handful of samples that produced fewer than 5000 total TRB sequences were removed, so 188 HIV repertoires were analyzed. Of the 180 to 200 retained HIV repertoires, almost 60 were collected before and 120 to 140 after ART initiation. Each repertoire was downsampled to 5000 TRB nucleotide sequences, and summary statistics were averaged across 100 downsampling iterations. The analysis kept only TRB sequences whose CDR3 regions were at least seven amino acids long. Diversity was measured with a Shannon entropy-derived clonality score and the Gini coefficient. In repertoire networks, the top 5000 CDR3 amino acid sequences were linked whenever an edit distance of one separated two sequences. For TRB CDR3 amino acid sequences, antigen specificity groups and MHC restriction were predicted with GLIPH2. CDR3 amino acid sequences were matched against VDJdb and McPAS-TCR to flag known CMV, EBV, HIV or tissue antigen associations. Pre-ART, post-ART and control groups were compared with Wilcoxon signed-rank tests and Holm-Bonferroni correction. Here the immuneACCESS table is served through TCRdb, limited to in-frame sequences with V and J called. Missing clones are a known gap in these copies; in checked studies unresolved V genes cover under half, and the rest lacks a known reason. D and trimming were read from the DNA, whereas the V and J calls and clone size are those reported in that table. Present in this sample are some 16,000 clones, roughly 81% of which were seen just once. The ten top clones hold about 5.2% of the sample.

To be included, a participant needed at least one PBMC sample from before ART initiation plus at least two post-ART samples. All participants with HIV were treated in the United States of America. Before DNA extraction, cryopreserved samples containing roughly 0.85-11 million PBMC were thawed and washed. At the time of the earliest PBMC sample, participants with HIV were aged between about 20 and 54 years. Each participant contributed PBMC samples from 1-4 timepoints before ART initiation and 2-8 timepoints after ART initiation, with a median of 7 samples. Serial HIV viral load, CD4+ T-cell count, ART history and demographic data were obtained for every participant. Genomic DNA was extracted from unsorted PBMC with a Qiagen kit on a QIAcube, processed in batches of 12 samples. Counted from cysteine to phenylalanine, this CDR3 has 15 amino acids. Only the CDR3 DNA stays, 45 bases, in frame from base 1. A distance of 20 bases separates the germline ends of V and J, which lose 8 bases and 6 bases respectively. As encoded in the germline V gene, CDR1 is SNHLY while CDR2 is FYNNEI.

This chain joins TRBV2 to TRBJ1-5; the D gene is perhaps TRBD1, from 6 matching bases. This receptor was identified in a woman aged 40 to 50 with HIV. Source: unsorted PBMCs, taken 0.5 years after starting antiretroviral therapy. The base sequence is TGTGCCAGCGTCGAGGTTCAGGGGTCAGGTCAGCCCCAGCATTTT. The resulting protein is CASVEVQGSGQPQHF.